This passage covers 14 T cell receptor beta chains from one sample sequenced in a study of cytomegalovirus exposure and HLA in healthy donors. The PCR made use of 60 Vbeta and 13 Jbeta primers. The table came from immunoSEQ multiplex PCR; TCRdb's copy has only in-frame clones and leaves some out. The data show 85,000 to 120,000 clones, around 82% seen once. Sequenced: PBMCs. These receptors originate from a man aged 50-60 years in good health and CMV-seronegative.

The rearrangement links TRBV7-2 to TRBJ2-1, with 10 bases matching TRBD1. CDR3 length: 14 residues. Germline V gene lookup returns CDR1 SGHTA and CDR2 FQGNSA. J gave up 7 bases and V 7 bases, and 7 bases lay outside the gene matches. The CDR3 is CASTVDRGRNEQFF. In DNA form, the CDR3 reads TGTGCCAGCACCGTAGACAGGGGGCGGAATGAGCAGTTCTTC.

This clone is a singleton in its sample. The rearrangement joins TRBV2 to TRBJ2-7, with D perhaps TRBD1 (5 bases). Germline V gene data show CDR1 as SNHLY and CDR2 as FYNNEI. V dropped 7 bases and J dropped 0 bases, with 10 bases sitting between them. This CDR3 spans 13 amino acids. CDR3 residues: CASMYRNSYEQYV. The CDR3 DNA sequence: TGTGCCAGCATGTACAGGAACTCCTACGAGCAGTACGTC.

As for this clone: Additional DNA sequences in this sample encode the identical CDR3. CDR3 sequence: CASSPQLNYGYTF. CDR3 nucleotide sequence: TGTGCCAGCAGTCCACAGCTAAACTATGGCTACACCTTC. This chain joins TRBV2 and TRBJ1-2; no definite D call. Germline V gene sequence: CDR1 SNHLY, CDR2 FYNNEI. Trimming shortened V by 5 bases and J by 2 bases, and 9 bases separated the two germline ends. This CDR3 has 13 amino acids.

The chain employs TRBV7-6 and TRBJ2-5; 8 bases are shared with TRBD2. Germline loops: CDR1 SGHVS, CDR2 FNYEAQ. V lost 5 bases to trimming and J lost 5 bases; unmatched junction nucleotides: 10. The CDR3 extends over 15 amino acids. CDR3 bases: TGTGCCAGCAGCCCAGGCGGGGGGTCAATCGAGACCCAGTACTTC. It is translated as CASSPGGGSIETQYF.

CDR3 sequence reads: CASSASLRRGNNEQFF. The CDR3 DNA follows: TGTGCCAGCAGTGCAAGCTTAAGAAGGGGGAACAATGAGCAGTTCTTC. The chain joins TRBV2 to TRBJ2-1; D is possibly TRBD1 (6 bases). CDR3 length: 16 residues. The V end lost 4 bases, the J end lost 5 bases, and 18 bases lay between the germline ends. Germline assignment: CDR1 SNHLY and CDR2 FYNNEI.

V and J are TRBV7-2 and TRBJ2-1, with a weak D call TRBD2 (6 bases). V lost 1 base to trimming and J lost 8 bases, with 9 bases between them. Germline V lookup: CDR1 SGHTA, CDR2 FQGNSA. This CDR3 has 13 amino acids. The CDR3 loop reads CASSLELADEQFF. The DNA for the CDR3 is TGTGCCAGCAGCTTAGAACTAGCCGATGAGCAGTTCTTC.

This sequence joins TRBV7-9 and TRBJ2-3, with TRBD2 identical over 12 bases. Germline V lookup: CDR1 SEHNR, CDR2 FQNEAQ (reference sequence). The CDR3 loop spans 17 amino acids. Trimming at V came to 1 base and at J to 6 bases, leaving 8 bases not matched to a gene. The CDR3 bases are TGTGCCAGCAGCTTAGTAAAGCTAGCGGGGGGGCAGGATACGCAGTATTTT. As protein: CASSLVKLAGGQDTQYF.

This clone was found once. The rearrangement uses TRBV11-2 and TRBJ1-2, with a possible D match to TRBD1 (5 bases). Germline V CDR1 and CDR2: SGHAT, FQNNGV. V was shortened by 1 base and J by 5 bases, with 14 bases between the two germline ends. This CDR3 comprises 15 residues. The CDR3: CASSLVGSGRYGYTF. The CDR3 DNA reads TGTGCCAGCAGCTTAGTTGGGTCAGGGCGTTATGGCTACACCTTC.

V and J are TRBV5-4 and TRBJ2-7, with 9 bases that match TRBD2. The CDR3 length is 14 residues. Germline-derived CDR1 and CDR2 are SGHNT and YYREEE (reference sequence). The V segment lost 2 bases and the J segment 4 bases; nucleotides outside the gene matches: 4. The CDR3 nucleotides read TGTGCCAGCAGCTTTGGACTAGCGTTGTACGAGCAGTACTTC. Translation: CASSFGLALYEQYF.

Of note for this clone: The junction departs from the called germline gene at one end, perhaps through a read error. The chain joins TRBV4-1 to TRBJ1-6; D is ambiguous. This CDR3 contains 17 residues. Germline lookup yields CDR1 MGHRA and CDR2 YSYEKL. This CDR3 is CANSQKTQLDYNSPLHF. The CDR3 bases are TGCGCCAACAGCCAAAAGACTCAGCTAGACTATAATTCACCCCTCCACTTT.

The V gene is TRBV7-2, the J gene TRBJ2-3, with TRBD1 identical over 7 bases. Trimming at V came to 2 bases and at J to 2 bases, leaving 10 bases not matched to a gene. Per germline, CDR1 SGHTA and CDR2 FQGNSA. The CDR3 has 17 amino acids. The CDR3 spells CASSLLKTGPNTDTQYF. The CDR3 nucleotides are TGTGCCAGCAGCTTATTGAAGACAGGGCCAAACACAGATACGCAGTATTTT.

The CDR3 spells CASSRSGVYEQYF. The CDR3 nucleotides read TGTGCCAGCAGCCGTAGCGGGGTCTACGAGCAGTACTTC. The chain carries TRBV5-6 and TRBJ2-7; 8 nucleotides match TRBD2. Germline CDR1 reads SGHDT; CDR2 reads YYEEEE. V trimming: 4 bases; J trimming: 3 bases; junction bases outside the gene matches: 3. The CDR3 contains 13 residues.

The chain links TRBV6-1 to TRBJ2-7; D is undetermined. CDR1 is MNHNS, CDR2 SASEGT, per germline. This CDR3 has 14 residues. Trimming pared 7 bases from V and 3 bases from J, leaving 16 bases between. Here the CDR3 DNA reads TGTGCCAGCACCCAAACCGTAAACTACTACGAGCAGTACGTC. Its translation: CASTQTVNYYEQYV.

This clone occurred once. CDR3 residues: CASSYDGGQPQHF. CDR3 sequence (DNA): TGTGCCAGCAGTTACGACGGAGGGCAGCCCCAGCATTTT. This sequence joins TRBV6-5 and TRBJ1-5; D gene uncertain. The CDR3 is 13 amino acids. CDR1 and CDR2 (germline): MNHEY, SVGAGI. V lost 2 bases to trimming and J lost 7 bases, with 9 bases between them.